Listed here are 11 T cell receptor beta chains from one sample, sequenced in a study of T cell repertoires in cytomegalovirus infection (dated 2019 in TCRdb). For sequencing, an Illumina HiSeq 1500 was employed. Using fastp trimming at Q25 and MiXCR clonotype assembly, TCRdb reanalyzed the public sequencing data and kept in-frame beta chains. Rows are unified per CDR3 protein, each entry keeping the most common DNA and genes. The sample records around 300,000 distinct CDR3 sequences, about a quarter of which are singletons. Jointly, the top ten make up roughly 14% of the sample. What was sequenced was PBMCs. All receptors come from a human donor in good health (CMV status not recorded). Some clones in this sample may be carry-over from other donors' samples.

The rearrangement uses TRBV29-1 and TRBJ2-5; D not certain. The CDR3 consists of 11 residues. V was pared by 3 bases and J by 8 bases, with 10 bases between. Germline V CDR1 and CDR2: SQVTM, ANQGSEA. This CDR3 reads CSVEVYKTQYF. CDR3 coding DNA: TGCAGCGTTGAGGTTTATAAAACCCAGTACTTC. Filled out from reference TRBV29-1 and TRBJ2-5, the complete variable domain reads SAVISQKPSRDICQRGTSLTIQCQVDSQVTMMFWYRQQPGQSLTLIATANQGSEATYESGFVIDKFPISRPNLTFSTLTVSNMSPEDSSIYLCSVEVYKTQYFGPGTRLLVL.

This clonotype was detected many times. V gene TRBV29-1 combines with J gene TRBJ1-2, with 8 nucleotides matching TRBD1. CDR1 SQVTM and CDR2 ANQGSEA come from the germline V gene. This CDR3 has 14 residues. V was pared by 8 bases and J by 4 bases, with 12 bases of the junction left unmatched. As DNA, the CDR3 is TGCAGCTCTTCTCAGCAAGGGACAGGCTATGGCTACACCTTC. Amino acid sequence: CSSSQQGTGYGYTF.

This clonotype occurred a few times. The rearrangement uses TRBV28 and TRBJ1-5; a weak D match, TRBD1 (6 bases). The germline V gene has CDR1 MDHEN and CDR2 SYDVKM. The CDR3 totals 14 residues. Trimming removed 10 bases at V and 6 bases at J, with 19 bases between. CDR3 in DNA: TGTGCCACCCGTAGGGGGGGTGGGGGTCAGCCCCAGCATTTT. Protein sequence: CATRRGGGGQPQHF. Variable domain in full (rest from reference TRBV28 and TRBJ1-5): DVKVTQSSRYLVKRTGEKVFLECVQDMDHENMFWYRQDPGLGLRLIYFSYDVKMKEKGDIPEGYSVSREKKERFSLILESASTNQTSMYLCATRRGGGGQPQHFGDGTRLSIL.

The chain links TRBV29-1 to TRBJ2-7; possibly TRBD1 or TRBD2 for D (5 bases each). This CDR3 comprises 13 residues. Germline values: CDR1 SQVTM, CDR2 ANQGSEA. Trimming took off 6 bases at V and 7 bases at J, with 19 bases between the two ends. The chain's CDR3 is CSVGGQGKGEQYF. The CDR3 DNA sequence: TGCAGCGTCGGAGGCCAGGGTAAGGGTGAGCAGTACTTC.

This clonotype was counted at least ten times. CDR3 sequence: CASSGGASQYF. The CDR3 nucleotides read TGTGCCAGCAGTGGAGGGGCTAGTCAGTATTTT. The V call is TRBV2, the J call TRBJ2-3, with D perhaps being TRBD1 or TRBD2 (5 bases each). Trimming cost V 4 bases and J 12 bases, with 11 bases left between them. CDR1 SNHLY and CDR2 FYNNEI come from the germline V gene. The CDR3 consists of 11 residues. The full variable domain, its missing parts supplied by reference TRBV2 and TRBJ2-3, is EPEVTQTPSHQVTQMGQEVILRCVPISNHLYFYWYRQILGQKVEFLVSFYNNEISEKSEIFDDQFSVERPDGSNFTLKIRSTKLEDSAMYFCASSGGASQYFGPGTRLTVL.

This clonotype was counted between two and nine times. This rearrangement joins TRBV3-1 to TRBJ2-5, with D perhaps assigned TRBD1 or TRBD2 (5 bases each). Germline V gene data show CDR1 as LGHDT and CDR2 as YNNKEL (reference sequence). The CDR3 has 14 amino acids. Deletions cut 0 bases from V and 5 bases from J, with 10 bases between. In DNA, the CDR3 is TGTGCCAGCAGCCAAGAAAGATGGGGGGAGACCCAGTACTTC. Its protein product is CASSQERWGETQYF.

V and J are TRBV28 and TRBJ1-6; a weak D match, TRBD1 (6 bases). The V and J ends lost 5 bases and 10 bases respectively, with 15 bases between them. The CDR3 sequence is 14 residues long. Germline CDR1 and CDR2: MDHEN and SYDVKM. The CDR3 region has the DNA TGTGCCAGCAGTCCCACAGGGATGGGATCACCCCTCCACTTT. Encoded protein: CASSPTGMGSPLHF.

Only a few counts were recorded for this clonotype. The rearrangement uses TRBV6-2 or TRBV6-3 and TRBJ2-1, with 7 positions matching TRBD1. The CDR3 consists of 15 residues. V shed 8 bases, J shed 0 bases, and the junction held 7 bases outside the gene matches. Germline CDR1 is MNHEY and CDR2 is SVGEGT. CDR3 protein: CASEGGAGSYNEQFF. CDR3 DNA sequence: TGTGCCAGCGAAGGGGGCGCGGGCTCCTACAATGAGCAGTTCTTC.

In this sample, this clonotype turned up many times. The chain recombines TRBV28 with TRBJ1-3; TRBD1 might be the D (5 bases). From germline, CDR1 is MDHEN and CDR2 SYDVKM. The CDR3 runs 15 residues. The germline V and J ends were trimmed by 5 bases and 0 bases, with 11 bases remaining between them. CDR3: CASSRGALSGNTIYF. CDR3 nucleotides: TGTGCCAGCAGTAGGGGTGCCCTCTCTGGAAACACCATATATTTT.

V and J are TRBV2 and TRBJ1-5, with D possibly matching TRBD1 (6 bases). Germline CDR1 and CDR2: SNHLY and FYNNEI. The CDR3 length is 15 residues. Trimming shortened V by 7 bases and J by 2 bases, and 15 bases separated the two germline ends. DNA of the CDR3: TGTGCCAGCATCCAGGAACAGGGACGCAATCAGCCCCAGCATTTT. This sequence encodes CASIQEQGRNQPQHF.

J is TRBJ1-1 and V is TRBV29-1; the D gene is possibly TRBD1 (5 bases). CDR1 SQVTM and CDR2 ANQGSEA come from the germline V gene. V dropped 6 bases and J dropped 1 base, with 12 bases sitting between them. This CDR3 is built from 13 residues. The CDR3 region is CSVNRQGNTEAFF. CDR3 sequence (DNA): TGCAGCGTCAACCGCCAGGGGAACACTGAAGCTTTCTTT.